This entry lists 2 T cell receptor beta chains sequenced from one sample in a study of cytomegalovirus exposure and HLA in healthy donors. The PCR contained 60 Vbeta and 13 Jbeta primers. The assay was immunoSEQ multiplex PCR, and TCRdb's table has in-frame clones only and misses some. This table has 150,000 to 200,000 clones, around 84% appearing once. Material: PBMCs. These receptors all stem from a man aged 18 to 30 in good health and CMV-seropositive.

The sample holds a few counts of this clone. The chain uses TRBV11-2 and TRBJ2-7; TRBD1 matches at 8 bases. Trimming cost V 4 bases and J 0 bases; bases outside gene matches: 2. Germline V gives CDR1 SGHAT, CDR2 FQNNGV. CDR3 length: 14 residues. CDR3 amino acids: CASSYGQGSYEQYF. CDR3 bases: TGTGCCAGCAGCTACGGACAGGGCTCCTACGAGCAGTACTTC. The entire variable domain, with the rest obtained from reference TRBV11-2 and TRBJ2-7, is as follows: EAGVAQSPRYKIIEKRQSVAFWCNPISGHATLYWYQQILGQGPKLLIQFQNNGVVDDSQLPKDRFSAERLKGVDSTLKIQPAKLEDSAVYLCASSYGQGSYEQYFGPGTRLTVT.

This CDR3 is CASSLRTNEKLFF. Written as DNA, the CDR3 is TGTGCCAGCAGCTTGAGGACAAACGAAAAACTGTTTTTT. The rearrangement joins TRBV5-5 to TRBJ1-4; tentative D call: TRBD1 (5 bases). Trimming removed 1 base from V and 8 bases from J, with 9 bases in between. The CDR3 runs 13 residues. CDR1 and CDR2 from the germline V gene are SGHKS and YYEKEE (reference sequence).